The clone carrying this TCR beta chain appeared a few times. The sample belongs to a study of T cells in Graves' hyperthyroidism and ophthalmopathy. Study details: Peripheral blood was secured at the point of initial diagnosis, before any treatment.

RNA transcripts provided the source from which TCR beta CDR3 regions were amplified. TCR CDR3 regions were first amplified by RT-PCR with HTBI primers. TCRdb redid the calling of the multiplex PCR reads with MiXCR, one entry per CDR3 protein. This sample yields about 770,000 distinct CDR3 sequences, of which approximately 19% are seen a single time; over 15% belongs to the top ten. Trimming removed 3 bases at V and 0 bases at J, with 15 bases between. The CDR3 sequence is 16 residues long. Germline loops: CDR1 DFQATT, CDR2 SNEGSKA (reference sequence). Pregnant or lactating patients were excluded, as were those with uncontrolled infection or other autoimmune disease. Sampled blood dates from first hyperthyroidism diagnosis, and it precedes any ophthalmopathy symptoms.

Sequencing used blood. The rearrangement uses TRBV20-1 and TRBJ2-1; D is uncertain. The receptor comes from a woman between 50 and 59 years old with Graves' hyperthyroidism that later progressed to Graves' ophthalmopathy. The CDR3 DNA reads as TGCAGTGCTAGCCCGCCCGGTAGGTCCTCCTACAATGAGCAGTTCTTC. Translation: CSASPPGRSSYNEQFF.